This paragraph reports one T cell receptor (beta chain). The DNA ends 3 residues before the CDR3 does, and the rest of the CDR3 is filled in from the germline J gene. These data come from a study of T cells in women clearing cervical HPV infection. V shed 4 bases and J shed 4 bases, with 8 bases lying between them. From germline, CDR1 is SGHRS and CDR2 YFSETQ. CDR3 size: 12 residues. Sequencing was performed with immunoSEQ multiplex PCR; in TCRdb, only in-frame clones are kept and a portion is missing. The sample holds some 8,300 clones. The TCR originated in a woman aged 18-70 years with a cervical HPV16 infection that either progressed to CIN3+ or cleared (not recorded which). The sample consisted of blood buffy coat. This chain uses TRBV5-1 with TRBJ1-2; no clear D. The chain's CDR3 is CASSRGTYGYTF. The sequenced part of the CDR3 DNA is TGCGCCAGCAGCCGGGGTACCTATGGC.